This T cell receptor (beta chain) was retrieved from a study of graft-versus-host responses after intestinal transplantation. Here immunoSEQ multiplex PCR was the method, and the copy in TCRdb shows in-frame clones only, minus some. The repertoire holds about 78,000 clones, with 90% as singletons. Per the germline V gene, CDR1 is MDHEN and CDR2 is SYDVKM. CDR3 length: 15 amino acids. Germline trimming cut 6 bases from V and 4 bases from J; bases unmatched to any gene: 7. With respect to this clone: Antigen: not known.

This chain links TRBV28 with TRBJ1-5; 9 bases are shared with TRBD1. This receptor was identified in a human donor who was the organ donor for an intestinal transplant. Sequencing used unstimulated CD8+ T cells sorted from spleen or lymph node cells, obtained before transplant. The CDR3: CASRPGQGINQPQHF. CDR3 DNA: TGTGCCAGCAGGCCGGGACAGGGAATAAATCAGCCCCAGCATTTT.